Each of the 30 T cell receptor beta chains below was sequenced from the same sample in a study of blood T cells in healthy people across ages. Sample-barcoded 5' priming and a J-beta primer mix drove a second PCR of roughly 6 to 12 cycles. TCRdb passed the 5' RACE reads through MiXCR, listing each CDR3 protein once. The sample holds around 780,000 distinct CDR3 sequences, approximately 60% seen once. Sequenced material: blood. Receptors were obtained from a man aged 35 to 55 in good health.

J is TRBJ1-5 and V is TRBV28; maybe TRBD1 (5 bases). The germline V and J ends were trimmed by 7 bases and 5 bases, with 15 bases remaining between them. This CDR3 is 14 amino acids long. CDR1 and CDR2 from the germline V gene are MDHEN and SYDVKM. This CDR3 reads CASTPGQGHQPQHF. CDR3 DNA sequence: TGTGCCAGCACCCCAGGGCAGGGCCATCAGCCCCAGCATTTT.

V gene TRBV28 combines with J gene TRBJ1-4; weak D call: TRBD1 (5 bases). This CDR3 is built from 15 residues. The V end lost 2 bases, the J end lost 8 bases, and 15 bases lay between the germline ends. Germline CDR1 MDHEN, CDR2 SYDVKM. The CDR3 region is CASSLRTSSEEKLFF. The CDR3 coding sequence is TGTGCCAGCAGTTTAAGGACATCCTCGGAGGAAAAACTGTTTTTT.

This chain connects TRBV20-1 to TRBJ2-4; TRBD2 matches 7 bases. The CDR3 consists of 15 residues. The V gene end was trimmed by 3 bases and the J gene end by 8 bases; junction bases not matched to a gene: 13. Germline CDR1 is DFQATT and CDR2 is SNEGSKA (reference sequence). DNA of the CDR3: TGCAGTGCTAGTCAGTCAGCCGTCCGGGGGGACATTCAGTACTTC. It codes for CSASQSAVRGDIQYF.

V gene TRBV5-1 combines with J gene TRBJ1-1; 9 nucleotides agree with TRBD1. J was trimmed by 1 base and V by 1 base; bases with no gene match: 5. Germline values: CDR1 SGHRS, CDR2 YFSETQ. This CDR3 is 16 amino acids long. This CDR3 reads CASSLTGQGANTEAFF. CDR3 DNA: TGCGCCAGCAGCTTGACGGGACAGGGTGCGAACACTGAAGCTTTCTTT.

The V call is TRBV28, the J call TRBJ1-1; D not certain. The CDR3 loop spans 11 amino acids. V lost 4 bases, J lost 6 bases, and 6 bases lay in between. Germline values: CDR1 MDHEN, CDR2 SYDVKM. CDR3 loop: CASSSKPEAFF. As DNA, the CDR3 is TGTGCCAGCAGTTCGAAACCTGAAGCTTTCTTT.

This clonotype appeared many times. The V and J genes are TRBV2 and TRBJ2-7; D not resolved. From germline, CDR1 is SNHLY and CDR2 FYNNEI. V lost 6 bases to trimming and J lost 7 bases, with 13 bases between them. CDR3 length: 12 residues. The CDR3 reads CASSPGQTEQYF. CDR3 sequence (DNA): TGTGCCAGCAGCCCTGGCCAAACGGAGCAGTACTTC.

This chain links TRBV28 with TRBJ2-1; D is unclear. Germline loops: CDR1 MDHEN, CDR2 SYDVKM. V was trimmed by 8 bases and J by 7 bases, leaving 12 bases between them. This CDR3 is built from 12 residues. CDR3 bases: TGTGCCAGCTTAAAGGGTGTAAATGAGCAGTTCTTC. It specifies CASLKGVNEQFF.

The CDR3 DNA reads as TGTGCCAGCAGCCCCTCCGGGACAGGGGCCTGCAATGAGCAGTTCTTC. This gives the protein CASSPSGTGACNEQFF. The chain carries TRBV4-2 and TRBJ2-1; 10 nucleotides match TRBD1. Trimming took 4 bases from V and 6 from J; bases not matched to a gene: 9. Germline values: CDR1 LGHNA, CDR2 YNFKEQ. This CDR3 has 16 residues.

V and J are TRBV12-3 or TRBV12-4 and TRBJ1-5, with D perhaps matching TRBD1 (5 bases). The CDR3 consists of 17 residues. Between the trimmed V and J ends, which lost 6 bases and 0 bases, there was a span of 18 bases. The CDR3: CASSPFGGEFSNQPQHF. CDR3 in DNA: TGTGCCAGCAGCCCCTTTGGGGGGGAATTTAGCAATCAGCCCCAGCATTTT.

Worth noting for this clonotype: Relative to the germline gene, one junction end is altered; a read error may explain this. This sequence joins TRBV15 and TRBJ2-2; perhaps TRBD2 as D (7 bases). Germline assignment: CDR1 LNHNV and CDR2 YYDKDF (reference sequence). The CDR3 runs 16 residues. The CDR3 DNA follows: TGTGCCGCCAGCAGCCGGGGGGCCCAGTACACCGGGGAGCTGTTTTTT. Residues: CAASSRGAQYTGELFF.

This clonotype was detected a few times. The rearrangement links TRBV5-5 to TRBJ1-1; a weak D match, TRBD1 (5 bases). The V gene's germline CDR1 is SGHKS and CDR2 YYEKEE (reference sequence). The CDR3 has 12 residues. The ends were cut back, 4 bases at V and 6 bases at J, with 10 bases in the middle. In DNA form, the CDR3 reads TGTGCCAGCAGCATCAGGGCGGCTGAAGCTTTCTTT. Translation: CASSIRAAEAFF.

The CDR3 sequence: CACLGGPLQYNEQFF. CDR3 DNA: TGTGCCTGTCTCGGGGGGCCGTTGCAATACAATGAGCAGTTCTTC. The J gene is TRBJ2-1, the V gene TRBV30; D might be TRBD2 (7 bases). The CDR3 totals 15 residues. CDR1 and CDR2 (germline): GTSNPN, SVGIG (reference sequence). V lost 6 bases and J lost 4, with 19 bases in between.

The CDR3 here is CASSLVTRTDTQYF. The DNA of the CDR3 is TGTGCCAGCAGTTTAGTTACTAGGACAGATACGCAGTATTTT. The chain recombines TRBV12-3 or TRBV12-4 with TRBJ2-3; possibly TRBD2 for D (5 bases). The CDR3 covers 14 residues. V lost 1 base and J 3 bases, leaving 8 bases between the germline ends.

V is TRBV6-5 and J is TRBJ1-4; D may be TRBD1 (5 bases). The germline V gene has CDR1 MNHEY and CDR2 SVGAGI. The CDR3 is 13 amino acids. V lost 9 bases and J lost 5, with 13 bases in between. In DNA, the CDR3 is TGTGCCAGTGGGGGAACCCGGAATGAAAAACTGTTTTTT. Translating it yields CASGGTRNEKLFF.

This chain joins TRBV5-1 and TRBJ2-4, with D perhaps matching TRBD1 or TRBD2 (5 bases each). The CDR3 extends over 18 amino acids. Between the trimmed V and J ends, which lost 3 bases and 13 bases, there was a span of 32 bases. Germline V gene data show CDR1 as SGHRS and CDR2 as YFSETQ. CDR3 DNA: TGCGCCAGCAGCTCCCGGTTGATTGGGGACCTATCCTACAATGAGCAGTACTTC. It yields the protein CASSSRLIGDLSYNEQYF. Supplemented by reference TRBV5-1 and TRBJ2-4, the full variable domain reads KAGVTQTPRYLIKTRGQQVTLSCSPISGHRSVSWYQQTPGQGLQFLFEYFSETQRNKGNFPGRFSGRQFSNSRSEMNVSTLELGDSALYLCASSSRLIGDLSYNEQYFGAGTRLSVL.

As for this clonotype: The junction differs from germline at one of its ends, possibly a read error. The chain employs TRBV3-1 and TRBJ2-5; D is possibly TRBD2 (5 bases). This CDR3 spans 18 amino acids. Germline loops: CDR1 LGHDT, CDR2 YNNKEL (reference sequence). The CDR3 DNA follows: TGTGCCAGCAGCCAAGTTACGCGTCCCGGGATCGTCCTACGCGAGCAGTACTTT. Residues: CASSQVTRPGIVLREQYF.

The CDR3 nucleotides are TGTGCCAGCTCAAACGGACCGCGTGGAGAGCAGTACTTC. Translated: CASSNGPRGEQYF. The chain employs TRBV18 and TRBJ2-7; D remains unclear. CDR3 length: 13 residues. Germline V gives CDR1 KGHSH, CDR2 LQKENI. V was trimmed by 5 bases and J by 7 bases, leaving 15 bases between them.

There are a few counts of this clonotype. V and J are TRBV9 and TRBJ1-3; 11 bases map to TRBD1. Germline V CDR1 and CDR2: SGDLS, YYNGEE. Trimming cost V 4 bases and J 2 bases; bases outside gene matches: 8. This CDR3 is 17 amino acids long. CDR3 protein: CASSSGGQGDTGNTIYF. The CDR3 region has the DNA TGTGCCAGCAGCTCCGGGGGACAGGGGGATACTGGAAACACCATATATTTT.

The chain joins TRBV5-1 to TRBJ2-3; unclear D gene. The CDR3 contains 12 residues. Germline CDR1 reads SGHRS; CDR2 reads YFSETQ. V was trimmed by 4 bases and J by 1 base, leaving 4 bases between them. The CDR3 spells CASSDRTDTQYF. CDR3 bases: TGCGCCAGCAGCGACCGCACAGATACGCAGTATTTT. Supplemented by reference TRBV5-1 and TRBJ2-3, the full variable domain reads KAGVTQTPRYLIKTRGQQVTLSCSPISGHRSVSWYQQTPGQGLQFLFEYFSETQRNKGNFPGRFSGRQFSNSRSEMNVSTLELGDSALYLCASSDRTDTQYFGPGTRLTVL.

V and J are TRBV6-2 or TRBV6-3 and TRBJ2-3; D is possibly TRBD2 (5 bases). Germline CDR1 is MNHEY and CDR2 is SVGEGT. Trimming removed 2 bases at V and 4 bases at J, with 16 bases between. This CDR3 is 16 amino acids long. Written as DNA, the CDR3 is TGTGCCAGCAGTTACGGAAAACTAGATGCTTCAGATACGCAGTATTTT. This codes for CASSYGKLDASDTQYF.

This clonotype came up a few times. The chain joins TRBV5-6 to TRBJ2-3, with a possible D match to TRBD2 (6 bases). Germline V gene sequence: CDR1 SGHDT, CDR2 YYEEEE. Trimming removed 5 bases at V and 1 base at J, with 11 bases between. CDR3 length: 14 residues. The CDR3 sequence is CASRLGGGTDTQYF. DNA of the CDR3: TGTGCCAGCAGGTTAGGCGGGGGCACAGATACGCAGTATTTT. Using reference TRBV5-6 and TRBJ2-3 for the parts outside the CDR3, the full variable domain is DAGVTQSPTHLIKTRGQQVTLRCSPKSGHDTVSWYQQALGQGPQFIFQYYEEEERQRGNFPDRFSGHQFPNYSSELNVNALLLGDSALYLCASRLGGGTDTQYFGPGTRLTVL.

CDR3: CASSQGVGDLNNEQFF. DNA for the CDR3: TGCGCCAGCAGCCAAGGGGTAGGGGACTTAAACAATGAGCAGTTCTTC. This chain connects TRBV4-3 to TRBJ2-1; tentative D call: TRBD2 (6 bases). V was shortened by 1 base and J by 5 bases, with 15 bases between the two germline ends. The CDR3 spans 16 residues. Germline values: CDR1 LGHNA, CDR2 YSLEER.

The chain links TRBV7-8 to TRBJ2-3; 10 nucleotides line up with TRBD2. Germline lookup yields CDR1 SGHVS and CDR2 FQNEAQ. Trimming took 6 bases from V and 3 from J; bases not matched to a gene: 3. The CDR3 runs 14 residues. CDR3 sequence (DNA): TGTGCCAGCAGAGCTAGCGGGAGAACAGATACGCAGTATTTT. Encoded protein: CASRASGRTDTQYF.

The chain links TRBV6-5 to TRBJ2-3; perhaps TRBD2 as D (6 bases). Trimming removed 10 bases from V and 4 bases from J, with 15 bases in between. Looked up from germline, CDR1 is MNHEY and CDR2 is SVGAGI. The length of the CDR3 is 13 residues. The DNA for the CDR3 is TGTGCCACCGAGAGCGGGTTTTCAGATACGCAGTATTTT. The encoded protein is CATESGFSDTQYF.

The chain joins TRBV20-1 to TRBJ2-1; 9 bases fit TRBD2. CDR3 length: 15 amino acids. Germline CDR1 reads DFQATT; CDR2 reads SNEGSKA (reference sequence). With V trimmed by 5 bases and J by 2 bases, 7 bases remained unmatched. The CDR3 here is CSAWSSGGPYNEQFF. CDR3 bases: TGCAGTGCTTGGAGTAGCGGGGGACCCTACAATGAGCAGTTCTTC.

This clonotype has just a few counts. This chain uses TRBV29-1 with TRBJ2-5; TRBD2 matches at 7 bases. The CDR3 sequence is 14 residues long. Germline values: CDR1 SQVTM, CDR2 ANQGSEA. V dropped 3 bases and J dropped 4; count of bases not matched to a gene: 8. This CDR3 reads CSVDQREGVETQYF. The CDR3 coding sequence is TGCAGCGTTGATCAGCGGGAAGGTGTAGAGACCCAGTACTTC.

The chain uses TRBV4-1 and TRBJ1-5; D gene unclear. Germline loops: CDR1 MGHRA, CDR2 YSYEKL. V dropped 5 bases and J dropped 11 bases, with 16 bases sitting between them. The CDR3 loop spans 13 amino acids. CDR3 in amino acids: CASSSPSVGTQHF. The CDR3 DNA reads TGCGCCAGCAGCTCACCGTCTGTGGGTACCCAGCATTTT.

The V and J genes are TRBV29-1 and TRBJ2-6, with a tentative D call TRBD1 (5 bases). CDR3 length: 18 residues. V lost 5 bases to trimming and J lost 3 bases, with 23 bases between them. In germline, CDR1 is SQVTM, CDR2 ANQGSEA. DNA of the CDR3: TGCAGCGTTTTTCCTAATTTCGTAGGGGCTTATGGGGCCAACGTCCTGACTTTC. Its protein product is CSVFPNFVGAYGANVLTF.

This clonotype was found a few times. The rearrangement links TRBV12-3 or TRBV12-4 to TRBJ1-2, with D tentatively TRBD1 (5 bases). V was trimmed by 7 bases and J by 6 bases, leaving 15 bases between them. The CDR3 extends over 13 amino acids. The CDR3 DNA is TGTGCCAGCATCGCCGCAGGGCTGAATGGCTACACCTTC. Amino acids: CASIAAGLNGYTF.

In this sample, this clonotype turned up a few times. The rearrangement joins TRBV5-1 to TRBJ2-1, with 13 bases identical to TRBD2. The J call may be in error: the DNA end matches TRBJ2-7 better. Germline CDR1 SGHRS, CDR2 YFSETQ. This CDR3 spans 15 amino acids. This CDR3 is CASSTGLAGNNEQYF. The CDR3, as DNA: TGCGCCAGCAGCACGGGACTAGCGGGAAACAATGAGCAGTACTTC.